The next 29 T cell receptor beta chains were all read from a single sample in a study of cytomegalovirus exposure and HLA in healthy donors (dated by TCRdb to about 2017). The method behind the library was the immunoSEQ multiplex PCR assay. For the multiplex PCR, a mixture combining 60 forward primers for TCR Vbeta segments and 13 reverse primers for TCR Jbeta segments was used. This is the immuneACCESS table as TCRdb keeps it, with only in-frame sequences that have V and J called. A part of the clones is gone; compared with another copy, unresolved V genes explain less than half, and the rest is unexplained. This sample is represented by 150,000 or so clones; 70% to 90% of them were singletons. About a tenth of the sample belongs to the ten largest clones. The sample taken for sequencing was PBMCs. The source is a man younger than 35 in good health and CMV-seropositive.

CDR3 in amino acids: CASSLISMTGGNYGYTF. CDR3 coding DNA: TGTGCCAGCAGCCTAATTTCTATGACAGGGGGGAACTATGGCTACACCTTC. The chain has TRBV7-2 and TRBJ1-2; 9 bases align to TRBD1. The germline CDR1 and CDR2 sequences are SGHTA and FQGNSA. The V segment lost 5 bases and the J segment 2 bases; nucleotides outside the gene matches: 12. CDR3 size: 17 residues.

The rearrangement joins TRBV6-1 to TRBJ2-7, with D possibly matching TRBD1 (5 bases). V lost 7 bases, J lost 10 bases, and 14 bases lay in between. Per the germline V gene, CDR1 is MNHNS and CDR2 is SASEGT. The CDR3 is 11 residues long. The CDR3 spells CASIYQGSQYF. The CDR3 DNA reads TGTGCCAGCATCTATCAGGGATCTCAGTACTTC.

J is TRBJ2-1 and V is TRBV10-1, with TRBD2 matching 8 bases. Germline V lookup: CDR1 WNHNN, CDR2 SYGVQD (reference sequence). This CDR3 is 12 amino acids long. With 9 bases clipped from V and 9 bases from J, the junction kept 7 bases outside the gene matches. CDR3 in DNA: TGCGCCAGGTGTAGCGGGGAGGTTGAGCAGTTCTTC. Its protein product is CARCSGEVEQFF.

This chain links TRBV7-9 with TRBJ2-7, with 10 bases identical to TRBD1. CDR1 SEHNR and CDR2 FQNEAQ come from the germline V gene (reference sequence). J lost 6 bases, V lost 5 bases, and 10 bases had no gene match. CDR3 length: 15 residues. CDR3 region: CASSPPGTGVSEQYF. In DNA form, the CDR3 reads TGTGCCAGCAGCCCGCCCGGGACAGGGGTTTCCGAGCAGTACTTC.

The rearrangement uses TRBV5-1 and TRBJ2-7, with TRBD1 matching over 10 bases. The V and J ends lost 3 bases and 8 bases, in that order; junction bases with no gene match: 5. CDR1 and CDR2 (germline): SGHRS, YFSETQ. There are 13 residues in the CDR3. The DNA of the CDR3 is TGCGCCAGCAGCTGGGGACAGGGGTTTCAGCAGTACTTC. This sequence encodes CASSWGQGFQQYF.

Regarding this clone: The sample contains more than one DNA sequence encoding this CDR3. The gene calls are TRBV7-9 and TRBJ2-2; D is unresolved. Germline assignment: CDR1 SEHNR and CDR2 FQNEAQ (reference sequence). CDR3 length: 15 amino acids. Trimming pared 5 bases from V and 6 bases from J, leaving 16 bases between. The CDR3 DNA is TGTGCCAGCAGCCCCCAGCGACCACAAGCCGGGGAGCTGTTTTTT. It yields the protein CASSPQRPQAGELFF.

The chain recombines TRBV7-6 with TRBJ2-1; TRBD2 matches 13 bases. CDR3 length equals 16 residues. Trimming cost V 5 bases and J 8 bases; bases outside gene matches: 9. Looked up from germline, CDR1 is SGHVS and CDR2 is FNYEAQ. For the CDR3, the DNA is TGTGCCAGCAGCGAACGACTAGCGGGGGGTCTGGATGAGCAGTTCTTC. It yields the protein CASSERLAGGLDEQFF.

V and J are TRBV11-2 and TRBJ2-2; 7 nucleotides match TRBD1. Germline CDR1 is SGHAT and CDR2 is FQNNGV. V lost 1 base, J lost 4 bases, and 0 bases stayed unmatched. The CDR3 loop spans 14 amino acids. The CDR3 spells CASSLGTGTGELFF. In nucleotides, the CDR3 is TGTGCCAGCAGCTTAGGGACAGGCACCGGGGAGCTGTTTTTT. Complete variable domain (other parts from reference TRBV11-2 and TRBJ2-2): EAGVAQSPRYKIIEKRQSVAFWCNPISGHATLYWYQQILGQGPKLLIQFQNNGVVDDSQLPKDRFSAERLKGVDSTLKIQPAKLEDSAVYLCASSLGTGTGELFFGEGSRLTVL.

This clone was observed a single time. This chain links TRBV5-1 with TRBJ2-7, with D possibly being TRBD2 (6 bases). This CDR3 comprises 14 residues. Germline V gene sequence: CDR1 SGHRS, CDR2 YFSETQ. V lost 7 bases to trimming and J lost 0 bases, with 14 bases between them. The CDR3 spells CASEQAGHSYEQYF. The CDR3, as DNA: TGCGCCAGCGAGCAAGCGGGTCACTCCTACGAGCAGTACTTC.

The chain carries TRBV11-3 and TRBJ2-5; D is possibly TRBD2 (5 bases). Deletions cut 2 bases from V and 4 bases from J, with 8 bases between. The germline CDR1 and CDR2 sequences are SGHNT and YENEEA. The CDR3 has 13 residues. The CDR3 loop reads CASSLRRAETQYF. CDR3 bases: TGTGCCAGCAGCTTACGGCGGGCAGAGACCCAGTACTTC.

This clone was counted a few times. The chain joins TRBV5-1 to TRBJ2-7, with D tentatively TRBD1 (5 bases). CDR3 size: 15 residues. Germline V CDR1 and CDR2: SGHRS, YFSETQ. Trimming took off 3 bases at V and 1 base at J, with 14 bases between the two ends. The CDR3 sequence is CASSSAGLSSYEQYF. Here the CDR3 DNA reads TGCGCCAGCAGCTCGGCAGGGCTGAGTTCCTACGAGCAGTACTTC.

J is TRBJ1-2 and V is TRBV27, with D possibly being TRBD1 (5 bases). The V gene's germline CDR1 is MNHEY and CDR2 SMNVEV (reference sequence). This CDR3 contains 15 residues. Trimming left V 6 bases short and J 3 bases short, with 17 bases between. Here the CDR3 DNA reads TGTGCCAGCAGGTCGACAGTGCAGGTGGACTATGGCTACACCTTC. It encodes CASRSTVQVDYGYTF.

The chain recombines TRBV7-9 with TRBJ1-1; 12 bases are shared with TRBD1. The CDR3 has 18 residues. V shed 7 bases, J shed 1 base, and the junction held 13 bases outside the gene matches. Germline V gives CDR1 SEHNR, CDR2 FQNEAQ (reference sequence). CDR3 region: CASNARRDRGLGNTEAFF. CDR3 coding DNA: TGTGCCAGCAACGCCAGGAGGGACAGGGGGCTTGGGAACACTGAAGCTTTCTTT.

CDR3 loop: CASSLAGGGAGGYEQYF. The CDR3 region has the DNA TGTGCCAGCAGCTTAGCAGGCGGGGGAGCGGGGGGCTACGAGCAGTACTTC. The genes are TRBV7-8 and TRBJ2-7; 9 bases map to TRBD2. The length of the CDR3 is 17 residues. CDR1 SGHVS and CDR2 FQNEAQ come from the germline V gene. V was pared by 0 bases and J by 3 bases, with 9 bases of the junction left unmatched.

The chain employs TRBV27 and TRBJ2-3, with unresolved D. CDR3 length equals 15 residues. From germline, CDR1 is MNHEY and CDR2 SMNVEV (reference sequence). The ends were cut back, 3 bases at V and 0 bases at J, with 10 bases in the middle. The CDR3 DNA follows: TGTGCCAGCAGTTTTGGGCCAACTAGCACAGATACGCAGTATTTT. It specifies CASSFGPTSTDTQYF.

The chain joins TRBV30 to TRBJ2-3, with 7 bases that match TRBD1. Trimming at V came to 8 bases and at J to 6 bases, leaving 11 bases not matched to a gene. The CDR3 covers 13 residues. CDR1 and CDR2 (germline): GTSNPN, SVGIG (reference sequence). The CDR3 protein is CALWTGTKDTQYF. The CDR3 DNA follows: TGTGCCCTCTGGACAGGAACTAAGGATACGCAGTATTTT.

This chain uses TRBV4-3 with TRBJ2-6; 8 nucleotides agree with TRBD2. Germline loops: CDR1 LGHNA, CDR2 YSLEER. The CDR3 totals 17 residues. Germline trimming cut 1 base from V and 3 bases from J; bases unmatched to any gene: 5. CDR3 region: CASSQVSGGGGANVLTF. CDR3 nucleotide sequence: TGCGCCAGCAGCCAAGTTTCGGGGGGGGGTGGGGCCAACGTCCTGACTTTC.

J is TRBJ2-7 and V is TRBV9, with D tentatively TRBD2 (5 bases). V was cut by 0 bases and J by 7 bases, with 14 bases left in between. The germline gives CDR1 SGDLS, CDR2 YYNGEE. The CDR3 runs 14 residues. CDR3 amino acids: CASSVVGQGGEQYF. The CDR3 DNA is TGTGCCAGCAGCGTAGTTGGCCAAGGCGGGGAGCAGTACTTC.

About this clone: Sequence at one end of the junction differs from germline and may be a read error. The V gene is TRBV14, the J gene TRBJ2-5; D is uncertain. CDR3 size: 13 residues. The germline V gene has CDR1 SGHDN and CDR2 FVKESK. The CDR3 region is CASSVLGSETQYF. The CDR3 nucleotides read TGTGCCAGCAGCGTTCTGGGTTCGGAGACTCAGTACTTC.

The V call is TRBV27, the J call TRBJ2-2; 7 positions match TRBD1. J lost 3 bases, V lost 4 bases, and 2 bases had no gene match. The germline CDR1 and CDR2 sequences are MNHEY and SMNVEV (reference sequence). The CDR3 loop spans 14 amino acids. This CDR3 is CASSSGGDTGELFF. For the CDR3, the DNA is TGTGCCAGCAGTTCAGGGGGTGACACCGGGGAGCTGTTTTTT.

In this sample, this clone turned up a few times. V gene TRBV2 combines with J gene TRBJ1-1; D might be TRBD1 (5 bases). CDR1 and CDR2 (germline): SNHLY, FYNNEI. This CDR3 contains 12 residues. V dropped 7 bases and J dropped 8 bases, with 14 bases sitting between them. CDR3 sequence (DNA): TGTGCCAGCATACGGGACTCCTCCGAAGCTTTCTTT. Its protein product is CASIRDSSEAFF.

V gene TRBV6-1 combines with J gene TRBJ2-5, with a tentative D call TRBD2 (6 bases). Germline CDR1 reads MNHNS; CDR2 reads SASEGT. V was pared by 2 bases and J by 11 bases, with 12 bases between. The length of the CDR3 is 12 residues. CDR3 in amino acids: CASSESGGAQYF. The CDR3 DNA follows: TGTGCCAGCAGTGAAAGTGGAGGGGCGCAGTACTTC.

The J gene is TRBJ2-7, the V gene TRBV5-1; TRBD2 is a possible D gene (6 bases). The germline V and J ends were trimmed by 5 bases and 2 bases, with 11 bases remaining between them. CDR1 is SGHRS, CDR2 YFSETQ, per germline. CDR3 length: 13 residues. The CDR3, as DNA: TGCGCCAGCAGGCGGGGCCCCACCTACGAGCAGTACTTC. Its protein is CASRRGPTYEQYF.

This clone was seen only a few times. CDR3 coding DNA: TGTGCCACCAGCAGAGTTCCCCGGTTGAGCGGGGGTGGGGGAGATACGCAGTATTTT. It translates to CATSRVPRLSGGGGDTQYF. This chain uses TRBV15 with TRBJ2-3; 8 bases line up with TRBD2. The CDR3 runs to 19 residues. Trimming took 1 base from V and 5 from J; bases not matched to a gene: 17. Germline CDR1 and CDR2: LNHNV and YYDKDF (reference sequence). Filled out from reference TRBV15 and TRBJ2-3, the complete variable domain reads DAMVIQNPRYQVTQFGKPVTLSCSQTLNHNVMYWYQQKSSQAPKLLFHYYDKDFNNEADTPDNFQSRRPNTSFCFLDIRSPGLGDTAMYLCATSRVPRLSGGGGDTQYFGPGTRLTVL.

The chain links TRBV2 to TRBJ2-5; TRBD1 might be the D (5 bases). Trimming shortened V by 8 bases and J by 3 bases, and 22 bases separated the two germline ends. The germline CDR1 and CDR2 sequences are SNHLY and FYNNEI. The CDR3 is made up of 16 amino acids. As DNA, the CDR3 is TGTGCCAGCCTTCTCGATAGGACAACGTTTAAAGAGACCCAGTACTTC. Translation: CASLLDRTTFKETQYF.

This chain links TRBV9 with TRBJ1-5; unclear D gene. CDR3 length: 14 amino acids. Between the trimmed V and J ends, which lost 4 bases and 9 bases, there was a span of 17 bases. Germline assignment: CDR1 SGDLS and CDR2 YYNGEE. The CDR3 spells CASSSQTGLRPQHF. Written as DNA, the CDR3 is TGTGCCAGCAGCTCCCAGACGGGGTTAAGGCCCCAGCATTTT.

DNA for the CDR3: TGTGCCAGCAGCGTAGACAGGAAGAACTATGGCTACACCTTC. As protein: CASSVDRKNYGYTF. J is TRBJ1-2 and V is TRBV9; D is perhaps TRBD1 (5 bases). The V gene lost 0 bases and the J gene lost 2 bases, with 8 bases spanning the gap. Germline V lookup: CDR1 SGDLS, CDR2 YYNGEE. The CDR3 contains 14 residues.

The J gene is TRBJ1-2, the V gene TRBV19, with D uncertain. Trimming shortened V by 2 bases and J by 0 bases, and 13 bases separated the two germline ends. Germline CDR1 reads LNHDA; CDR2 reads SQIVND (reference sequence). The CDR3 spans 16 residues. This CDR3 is CASSIWSTNPNYGYTF. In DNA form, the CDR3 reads TGTGCCAGTAGTATATGGTCGACAAACCCTAACTATGGCTACACCTTC. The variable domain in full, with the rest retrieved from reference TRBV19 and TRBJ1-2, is DGGITQSPKYLFRKEGQNVTLSCEQNLNHDAMYWYRQDPGQGLRLIYYSQIVNDFQKGDIAEGYSVSREKKESFPLTVTSAQKNPTAFYLCASSIWSTNPNYGYTFGSGTRLTVV.

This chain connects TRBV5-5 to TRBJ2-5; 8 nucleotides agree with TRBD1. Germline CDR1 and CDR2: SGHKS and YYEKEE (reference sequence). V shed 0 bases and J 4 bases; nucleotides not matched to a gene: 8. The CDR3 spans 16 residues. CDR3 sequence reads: CASSLVGQVFRETQYF. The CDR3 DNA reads TGTGCCAGCAGCTTGGTGGGACAGGTTTTTCGAGAGACCCAGTACTTC.